Below, 31 T cell receptor beta chains from the same sample are listed, as sequenced in a study of blood T cell repertoires in COVID-19. Assay: immunoSEQ multiplex PCR; the TCRdb copy retains only in-frame clones and omits some. The profile shows under 20,000 clones, about 80% of them singletons. The sample consisted of peripheral blood. These receptors were obtained from a human donor in a cohort sampled during active COVID-19.

The chain recombines TRBV15 with TRBJ2-4, with 10 bases aligning to TRBD1. The CDR3 runs to 15 residues. Losses at the gene ends were 1 base for V and 8 bases for J; bases not matched to a gene: 5. Germline V gene sequence: CDR1 LNHNV, CDR2 YYDKDF (reference sequence). CDR3 coding DNA: TGTGCCACCAGCAGAGGGGGGACAGGGGCTGACATTCAGTACTTC. Its translation: CATSRGGTGADIQYF.

This chain connects TRBV5-1 to TRBJ2-7; D might be TRBD1 (6 bases). This CDR3 spans 16 amino acids. With 4 bases removed from V and 0 bases from J, the gap between germline ends came to 17 bases. The germline gives CDR1 SGHRS, CDR2 YFSETQ. The CDR3 region has the DNA TGCGCCAGCAGCCCAACCGGGACACTGAGCTCCTACGAGCAGTACTTC. This gives the protein CASSPTGTLSSYEQYF.

This sequence joins TRBV28 and TRBJ2-7, with 8 bases aligning to TRBD1. The germline V gene encodes CDR1 MDHEN and CDR2 SYDVKM. The CDR3 consists of 14 residues. V trimming: 6 bases; J trimming: 7 bases; junction bases outside the gene matches: 11. CDR3 amino acids: CASRGGQGAEEQYF. The CDR3 DNA reads TGTGCCAGCAGGGGCGGGCAGGGGGCTGAGGAGCAGTACTTC. The variable domain in full, completed from reference TRBV28 and TRBJ2-7, reads DVKVTQSSRYLVKRTGEKVFLECVQDMDHENMFWYRQDPGLGLRLIYFSYDVKMKEKGDIPEGYSVSREKKERFSLILESASTNQTSMYLCASRGGQGAEEQYFGPGTRLTVT.

The genes are TRBV30 and TRBJ2-3; 14 bases align to TRBD2. The CDR3 loop spans 18 amino acids. From germline, CDR1 is GTSNPN and CDR2 SVGIG (reference sequence). V lost 2 bases, J lost 0 bases, and 7 bases stayed unmatched. The CDR3 DNA sequence: TGTGCCTGGAGTCGTGGACTAGCGGGAGGTCTCAGCACAGATACGCAGTATTTT. Protein: CAWSRGLAGGLSTDTQYF.

V and J are TRBV4-2 and TRBJ2-3, with TRBD2 matching 7 bases. The CDR3 runs 15 residues. Germline loops: CDR1 LGHNA, CDR2 YNFKEQ. The trim removed 0 bases at V and 4 bases at J, leaving 4 bases unmatched. The DNA of the CDR3 is TGTGCCAGCAGCCAAGAAGCGGGGAGCTCAGATACGCAGTATTTT. Translation: CASSQEAGSSDTQYF.

The rearrangement uses TRBV6-5 and TRBJ1-3; 7 nucleotides agree with TRBD1. The CDR3 has 15 residues. The V and J ends lost 4 bases and 4 bases, in that order; junction bases with no gene match: 7. CDR1 is MNHEY, CDR2 SVGAGI, per germline. The CDR3 region is CASSSTGVRGNTIYF. CDR3 in DNA: TGTGCCAGCAGTTCCACAGGGGTAAGAGGAAACACCATATATTTT.

The chain joins TRBV7-2 to TRBJ2-5; D is perhaps TRBD2 (6 bases). The CDR3 has 15 amino acids. From germline, CDR1 is SGHTA and CDR2 FQGNSA. Trimming shortened V by 7 bases and J by 2 bases, and 17 bases separated the two germline ends. Here the CDR3 reads CASNPTGLTQETQYF. CDR3 in DNA: TGTGCCAGCAACCCAACGGGACTCACTCAAGAGACCCAGTACTTC.

V gene TRBV6-5 combines with J gene TRBJ2-3, with 14 nucleotides matching TRBD2. CDR1 MNHEY and CDR2 SVGAGI come from the germline V gene. The CDR3 is 15 amino acids. Trimming removed 6 bases from V and 5 bases from J; junction bases left unmatched: 4. CDR3: CASRHGTSGRDTQYF. The CDR3 DNA reads as TGTGCCAGCAGACACGGGACTAGCGGGAGAGATACGCAGTATTTT.

V and J are TRBV6-6 and TRBJ2-5; 8 nucleotides line up with TRBD1. CDR3 size: 15 residues. V trimming: 4 bases; J trimming: 5 bases; junction bases outside the gene matches: 9. The germline V gene has CDR1 MNHNY and CDR2 SVGAGI (reference sequence). Here the CDR3 reads CASSSETGVGETQYF. In nucleotides, the CDR3 is TGTGCCAGCAGTTCCGAGACAGGGGTGGGGGAGACCCAGTACTTC.

V usage is TRBV2 and J usage is TRBJ2-7, with 8 bases that match TRBD2. Germline V lookup: CDR1 SNHLY, CDR2 FYNNEI. The CDR3 is 16 amino acids. V was clipped by 1 base and J by 4 bases; unmatched bases: 9. The CDR3 protein is CASSEEIAGRLYEQYF. CDR3 DNA: TGTGCCAGCAGTGAAGAAATAGCGGGACGCCTGTACGAGCAGTACTTC.

This clone showed up just a few times. This chain joins TRBV28 and TRBJ1-5, with 7 positions matching TRBD1. This CDR3 region has 15 residues. Trimming took 3 bases from V and 2 from J; bases not matched to a gene: 4. Looked up from germline, CDR1 is MDHEN and CDR2 is SYDVKM. DNA for the CDR3: TGTGCCAGCAGTTTTCGACAGGGAGGCAATCAGCCCCAGCATTTT. It yields the protein CASSFRQGGNQPQHF. The whole variable domain, remainder taken from reference TRBV28 and TRBJ1-5, is DVKVTQSSRYLVKRTGEKVFLECVQDMDHENMFWYRQDPGLGLRLIYFSYDVKMKEKGDIPEGYSVSREKKERFSLILESASTNQTSMYLCASSFRQGGNQPQHFGDGTRLSIL.

The rearrangement links TRBV27 to TRBJ1-6; D perhaps matches TRBD1 (5 bases). The V end was cut by 3 bases, the J end by 6 bases, with 12 bases between. The germline gives CDR1 MNHEY, CDR2 SMNVEV (reference sequence). The length of the CDR3 is 15 residues. CDR3 protein: CASSFARGGNSPLHF. The CDR3 DNA sequence: TGTGCCAGCAGTTTCGCAAGGGGTGGTAATTCACCCCTCCACTTT.

This clone showed up just once. The rearrangement links TRBV28 to TRBJ2-7; 10 bases fit TRBD2. V lost 5 bases and J lost 3; bases outside the gene matches: 13. The CDR3 spans 17 residues. The germline CDR1 and CDR2 sequences are MDHEN and SYDVKM. CDR3 nucleotides: TGTGCCAGCAGTCCCCTCCCGACTAGCGGGTTCGGCTACGAGCAGTACTTC. Amino acids: CASSPLPTSGFGYEQYF.

This rearrangement joins TRBV28 to TRBJ1-2; TRBD1 matches 8 bases. The germline gives CDR1 MDHEN, CDR2 SYDVKM. After removal of 3 bases from V and 1 base from J, the junction contained 1 base not matched to a gene. This CDR3 region has 14 residues. CDR3 bases: TGTGCCAGCAGTTTGGGACAGGATAACTATGGCTACACCTTC. It encodes CASSLGQDNYGYTF.

J is TRBJ2-7 and V is TRBV11-2, with TRBD2 matching 7 bases. This CDR3 region has 13 residues. CDR1 and CDR2 from the germline V gene are SGHAT and FQNNGV. Losses at the gene ends were 6 bases for V and 6 bases for J; bases not matched to a gene: 8. CDR3 nucleotide sequence: TGTGCCAGCAGAACCAGCTCGGGGGGCGAGCAGTACTTC. This encodes CASRTSSGGEQYF.

The chain carries TRBV10-3 and TRBJ1-2, with 8 bases matching TRBD1. Germline values: CDR1 ENHRY, CDR2 SYGVKD. V lost 7 bases and J lost 4; bases outside the gene matches: 5. The CDR3 loop spans 13 amino acids. CDR3 nucleotide sequence: TGTGCCATCAATCCAGGGGGCGCCTATGGCTACACCTTC. Translated: CAINPGGAYGYTF.

This rearrangement joins TRBV7-8 to TRBJ2-3, with D possibly matching TRBD1 (5 bases). There are 15 residues in the CDR3. V gave up 1 base and J gave up 5 bases, with 13 bases separating them. CDR1 SGHVS and CDR2 FQNEAQ come from the germline V gene. The CDR3 sequence: CASSLVSQGGDTQYF. The CDR3, as DNA: TGTGCCAGCAGCTTAGTTAGCCAGGGCGGAGATACGCAGTATTTT.

The chain combines TRBV6-4 with TRBJ2-3, with 8 bases matching TRBD2. Looked up from germline, CDR1 is MRHNA and CDR2 is SNTAGT. The CDR3 has 14 residues. V shed 2 bases and J 6 bases; nucleotides not matched to a gene: 4. CDR3 nucleotides: TGTGCCAGCAGTGACCGCGGGGGGACGGATACGCAGTATTTT. Protein sequence: CASSDRGGTDTQYF.

The gene calls are TRBV25-1 and TRBJ2-1, with 8 nucleotides matching TRBD1. The CDR3 covers 15 residues. V was clipped by 4 bases and J by 4 bases; unmatched bases: 6. CDR1 and CDR2 from the germline V gene are MGHDK and SYGVNS. The CDR3: CASSARTGPYNEQFF. The CDR3 nucleotides read TGTGCCAGCAGTGCTAGGACAGGGCCGTACAATGAGCAGTTCTTC.

The chain links TRBV7-8 to TRBJ2-1, with 13 nucleotides matching TRBD2. In germline, CDR1 is SGHVS, CDR2 FQNEAQ. V gave up 3 bases and J gave up 2 bases; unmatched junction bases: 1. CDR3 length equals 16 residues. DNA of the CDR3: TGTGCCAGCAGCTTCGGACTAGCGGGGGCCTACAATGAGCAGTTCTTC. This gives the protein CASSFGLAGAYNEQFF.

The rearrangement links TRBV6-2 or TRBV6-3 to TRBJ2-7, with 9 bases fitting TRBD1. The CDR3 sequence is 16 residues long. CDR1 is MNHEY, CDR2 SVGEGT, per germline. J gave up 2 bases and V 5 bases, and 10 bases lay outside the gene matches. CDR3 coding DNA: TGTGCCAGCAGTCCCTTTGGGACAGGGCGGACCTACGAGCAGTACTTC. It is translated as CASSPFGTGRTYEQYF.

The J gene is TRBJ2-1, the V gene TRBV5-1, with TRBD2 as a possible D gene (5 bases). Germline V gene lookup returns CDR1 SGHRS and CDR2 YFSETQ. This CDR3 region has 18 residues. Trimming pared 0 bases from V and 2 bases from J, leaving 18 bases between. Here the CDR3 reads CASSLGPGGRRTYNEQFF. The CDR3 bases are TGCGCCAGCAGCTTGGGGCCGGGTGGGAGAAGAACCTACAATGAGCAGTTCTTC.

The rearrangement uses TRBV6-5 and TRBJ1-3; no reliable D call. There are 14 residues in the CDR3. Trimming shortened V by 2 bases and J by 0 bases, and 5 bases separated the two germline ends. Germline V lookup: CDR1 MNHEY, CDR2 SVGAGI. CDR3 in amino acids: CASSYGDSGNTIYF. DNA for the CDR3: TGTGCCAGCAGTTACGGAGACTCTGGAAACACCATATATTTT.

CDR3 amino acids: CASSQVLRDRSYEQYF. As DNA, the CDR3 is TGCGCCAGCAGCCAGGTACTCCGGGACAGATCCTACGAGCAGTACTTC. The gene calls are TRBV4-1 and TRBJ2-7; TRBD1 aligns across 7 bases. This CDR3 region has 16 residues. V was pared by 3 bases and J by 1 base, with 9 bases of the junction left unmatched. Germline V gives CDR1 MGHRA, CDR2 YSYEKL.

V usage is TRBV4-1 and J usage is TRBJ2-3; 8 bases align to TRBD1. Germline CDR1 reads MGHRA; CDR2 reads YSYEKL. The CDR3 extends over 17 amino acids. V trimming: 0 bases; J trimming: 1 base; junction bases outside the gene matches: 6. CDR3 residues: CASSQEWQGARTDTQYF. The CDR3 coding sequence is TGCGCCAGCAGCCAAGAATGGCAGGGGGCACGCACAGATACGCAGTATTTT.

The chain joins TRBV7-8 to TRBJ1-2, with D unresolved. Germline values: CDR1 SGHVS, CDR2 FQNEAQ. This CDR3 contains 13 residues. With 0 bases removed from V and 7 bases from J, the gap between germline ends came to 9 bases. The CDR3 nucleotides read TGTGCCAGCAGCTTAGCAGTTTCGGGTGGCTACACCTTC. Translation gives CASSLAVSGGYTF.

The chain links TRBV7-2 to TRBJ1-2; tentative D call: TRBD1 (5 bases). The CDR3 loop spans 15 amino acids. Germline lookup yields CDR1 SGHTA and CDR2 FQGNSA. Trimming cost V 1 base and J 3 bases, with 12 bases left between them. The CDR3 loop is CASSLGPRRDYGYTF. The CDR3 nucleotides are TGTGCCAGCAGCTTAGGCCCACGCAGGGACTATGGCTACACCTTC.

Only a few counts were recorded for this clone. The chain uses TRBV4-1 and TRBJ1-1, with a possible D match to TRBD1 (5 bases). The germline V gene encodes CDR1 MGHRA and CDR2 YSYEKL. Trimming removed 2 bases from V and 4 bases from J, with 20 bases in between. This CDR3 contains 17 residues. The CDR3 protein is CASSQSRVAGIVTEAFF. CDR3 bases: TGCGCCAGCAGCCAAAGTAGGGTCGCAGGGATCGTCACTGAAGCTTTCTTT.

This chain connects TRBV5-4 to TRBJ2-5; TRBD2 is a possible D gene (6 bases). CDR1 is SGHNT, CDR2 YYREEE, per germline (reference sequence). This CDR3 is built from 16 residues. Deletions cut 3 bases from V and 2 bases from J, with 17 bases between. The CDR3 reads CASSSRASARQETQYF. The CDR3 DNA sequence: TGTGCCAGCAGCTCGAGGGCTAGCGCAAGGCAAGAGACCCAGTACTTC.

V and J are TRBV12-3 or TRBV12-4 and TRBJ2-7, with D perhaps matching TRBD2 (6 bases). This CDR3 comprises 13 residues. Trimming left V 3 bases short and J 3 bases short, with 9 bases between. The DNA for the CDR3 is TGTGCCAGCAGTTTGGCGGGGAACTACGAGCAGTACTTC. Protein sequence: CASSLAGNYEQYF.

Note on this clone: One junction end disagrees with the germline gene, perhaps due to a read error. J is TRBJ1-2 and V is TRBV6-1; tentatively, D is TRBD1 (6 bases). Germline CDR1 reads MNHNS; CDR2 reads SASEGT. The length of the CDR3 is 13 residues. Here the CDR3 reads CASSKAGEHGYTF. The CDR3 DNA reads as TGTGCCAGCAGTAAAGCAGGGGAACATGGCTACACCTTC.